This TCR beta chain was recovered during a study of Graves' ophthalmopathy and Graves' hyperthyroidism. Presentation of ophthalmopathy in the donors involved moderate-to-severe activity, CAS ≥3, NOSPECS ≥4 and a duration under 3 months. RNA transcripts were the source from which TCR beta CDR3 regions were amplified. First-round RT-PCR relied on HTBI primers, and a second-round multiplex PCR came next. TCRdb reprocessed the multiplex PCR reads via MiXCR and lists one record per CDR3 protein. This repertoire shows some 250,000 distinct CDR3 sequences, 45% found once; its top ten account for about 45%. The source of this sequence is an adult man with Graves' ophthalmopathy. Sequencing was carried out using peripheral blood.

CDR3 region: CSAGSGDYGYTF. DNA of the CDR3: TGCAGTGCCGGCTCCGGGGACTATGGCTACACCTTC. This chain joins TRBV20-1 and TRBJ1-2; unclear D gene. CDR3 length equals 12 residues. Per the germline V gene, CDR1 is DFQATT and CDR2 is SNEGSKA (reference sequence). V shed 6 bases and J shed 3 bases, with 11 bases lying between them.